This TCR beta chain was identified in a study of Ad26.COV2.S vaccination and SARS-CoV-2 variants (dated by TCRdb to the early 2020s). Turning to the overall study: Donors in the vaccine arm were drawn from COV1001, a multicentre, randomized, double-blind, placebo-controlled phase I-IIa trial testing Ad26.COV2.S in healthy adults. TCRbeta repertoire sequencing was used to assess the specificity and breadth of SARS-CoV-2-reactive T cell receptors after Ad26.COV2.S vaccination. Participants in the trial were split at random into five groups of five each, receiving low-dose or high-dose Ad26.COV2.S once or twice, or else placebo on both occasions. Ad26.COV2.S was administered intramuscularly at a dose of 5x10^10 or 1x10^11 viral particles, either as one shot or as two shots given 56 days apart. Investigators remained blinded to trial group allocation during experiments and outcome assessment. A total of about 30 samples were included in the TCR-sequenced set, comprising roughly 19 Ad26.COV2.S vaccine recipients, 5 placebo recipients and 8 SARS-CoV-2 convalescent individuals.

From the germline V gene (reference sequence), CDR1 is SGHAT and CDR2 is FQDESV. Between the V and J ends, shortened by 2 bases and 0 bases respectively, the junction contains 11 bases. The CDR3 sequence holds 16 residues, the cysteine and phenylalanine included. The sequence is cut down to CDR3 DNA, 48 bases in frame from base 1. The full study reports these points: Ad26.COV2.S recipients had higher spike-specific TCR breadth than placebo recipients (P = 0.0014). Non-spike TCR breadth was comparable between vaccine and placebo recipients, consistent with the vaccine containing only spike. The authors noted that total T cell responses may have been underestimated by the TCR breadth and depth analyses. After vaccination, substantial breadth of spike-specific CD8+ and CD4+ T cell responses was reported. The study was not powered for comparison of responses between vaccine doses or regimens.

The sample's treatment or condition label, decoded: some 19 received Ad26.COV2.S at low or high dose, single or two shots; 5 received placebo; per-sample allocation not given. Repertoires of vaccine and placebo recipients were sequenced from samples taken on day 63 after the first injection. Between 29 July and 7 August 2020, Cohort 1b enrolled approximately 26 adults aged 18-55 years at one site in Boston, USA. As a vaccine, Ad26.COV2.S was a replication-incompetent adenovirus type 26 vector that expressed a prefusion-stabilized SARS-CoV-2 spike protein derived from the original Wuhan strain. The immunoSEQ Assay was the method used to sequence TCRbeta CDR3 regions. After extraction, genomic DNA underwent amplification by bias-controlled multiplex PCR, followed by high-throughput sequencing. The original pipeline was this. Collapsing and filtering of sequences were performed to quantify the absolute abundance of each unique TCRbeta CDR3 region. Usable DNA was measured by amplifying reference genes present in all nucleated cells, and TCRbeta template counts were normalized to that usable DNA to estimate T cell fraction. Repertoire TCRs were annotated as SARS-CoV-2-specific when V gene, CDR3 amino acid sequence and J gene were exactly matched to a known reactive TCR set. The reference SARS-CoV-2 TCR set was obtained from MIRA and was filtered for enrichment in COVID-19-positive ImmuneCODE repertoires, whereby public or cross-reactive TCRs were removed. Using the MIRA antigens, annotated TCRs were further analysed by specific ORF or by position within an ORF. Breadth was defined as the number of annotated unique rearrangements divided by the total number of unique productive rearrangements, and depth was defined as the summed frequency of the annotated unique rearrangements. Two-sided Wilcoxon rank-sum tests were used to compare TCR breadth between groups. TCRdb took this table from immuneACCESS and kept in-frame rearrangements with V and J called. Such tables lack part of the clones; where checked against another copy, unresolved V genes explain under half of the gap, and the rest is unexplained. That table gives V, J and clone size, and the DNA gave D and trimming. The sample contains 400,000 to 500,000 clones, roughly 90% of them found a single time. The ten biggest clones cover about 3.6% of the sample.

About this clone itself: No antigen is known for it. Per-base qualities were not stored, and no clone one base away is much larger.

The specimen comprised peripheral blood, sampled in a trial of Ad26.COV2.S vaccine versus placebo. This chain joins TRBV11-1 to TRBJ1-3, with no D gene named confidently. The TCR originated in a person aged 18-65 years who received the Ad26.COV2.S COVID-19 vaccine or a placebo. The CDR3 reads CASSLYPGNSGNTIYF. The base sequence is TGTGCCAGCAGCTTATATCCGGGAAACTCTGGAAACACCATATATTTT. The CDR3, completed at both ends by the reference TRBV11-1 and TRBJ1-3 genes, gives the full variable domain EAEVAQSPRYKITEKSQAVAFWCDPISGHATLYWYRQILGQGPELLVQFQDESVVDDSQLPKDRFSAERLKGVDSTLKIQPAELGDSAMYLCASSLYPGNSGNTIYFGEGSWLTVV.